The present entry profiles one TCR beta chain with its context. The data originate from a study of shared clonotypes between healthy human individuals. Germline trimming cut 1 base from V and 1 base from J; bases unmatched to any gene: 5. There are 16 residues in the CDR3. Germline CDR1 LGHNA, CDR2 YNFKEQ. Repertoires were generated with immunoSEQ multiplex PCR, while TCRdb's copy carries only in-frame clones and drops some. The sample records roughly 2.2 million clones, approximately 95% being singletons. The receptor was derived from a man aged 18 to 30 in good health. Some clones in this sample may be carry-over from other donors' samples. Sequences were obtained from naive CD4+ T cells from PBMCs. Subset denoted: CD45RA+ positively selected. The V gene is TRBV4-2, the J gene TRBJ2-7; TRBD1 matches at 9 bases. CDR3 nucleotides: TGTGCCAGCAGCCAAGGTCCGGGACAGGGTTCCTACGAGCAGTACTTC. The encoded protein is CASSQGPGQGSYEQYF.